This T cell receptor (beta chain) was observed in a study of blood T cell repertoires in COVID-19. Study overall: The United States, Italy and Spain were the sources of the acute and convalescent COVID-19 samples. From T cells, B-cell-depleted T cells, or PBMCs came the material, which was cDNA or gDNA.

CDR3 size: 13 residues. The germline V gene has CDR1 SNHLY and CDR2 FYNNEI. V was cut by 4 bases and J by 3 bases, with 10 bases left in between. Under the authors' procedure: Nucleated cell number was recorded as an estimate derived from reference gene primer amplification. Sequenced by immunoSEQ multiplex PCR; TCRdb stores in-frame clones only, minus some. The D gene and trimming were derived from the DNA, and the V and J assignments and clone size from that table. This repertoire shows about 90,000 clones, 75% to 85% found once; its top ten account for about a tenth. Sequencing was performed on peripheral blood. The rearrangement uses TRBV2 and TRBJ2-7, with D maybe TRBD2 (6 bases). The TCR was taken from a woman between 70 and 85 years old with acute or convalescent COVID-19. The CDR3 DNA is TGTGCCAGCAGTGGAGGGACTTACTACGAGCAGTACTTC. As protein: CASSGGTYYEQYF.